The rows below give T cell receptor beta chains drawn from one sample of a study of T cell responses to AZD1222 COVID-19 vaccine. Data came from immunoSEQ multiplex PCR; TCRdb stores just in-frame clones and leaves some out. The sample holds 77,000 or so clones; approximately 92% are singletons and the top ten take approximately 30%. Sequencing was performed on peripheral blood, taken on day 0 of AZD1222 vaccination. These receptors all come from an adult in good health. Each CDR3 is given with its conserved first and last residue. A D gene is named only where the DNA matches it firmly. For some rows the clone size is stated as once, few or many, or as a class when expanded; others skip it.

size	V	J	D	DNA	CDR3
NA	TRBV7-9	TRBJ1-3	NA	TGTGCCAGCAGCTTAGGGCAGGTCGGAAACACCATATATTTT	CASSLGQVGNTIYF
NA	TRBV1	TRBJ2-1	NA	TGCACCAGCAGCCTGGGACTAGCGGGAGTAGGGGTTTGCAATGAGCAGTTCTTC	CTSSLGLAGVGVCNEQFF
NA	TRBV7-2	TRBJ1-4	NA	TGTGCCAGCAGCCGCGGGACGGGTGAAAAACTGTTTTTT	CASSRGTGEKLFF
few	TRBV2	TRBJ1-1	TRBD1	TGTGCCAGCAGTGGCAGGGGGCAGGGCACTGAAGCTTTCTTT	CASSGRGQGTEAFF
NA	TRBV5-1	TRBJ2-1	TRBD2	TGCGCCAGCGATCGTAGCGGGAGGGCTGACGACAATGAGCAGTTCTTC	CASDRSGRADDNEQFF
NA	TRBV14	TRBJ2-5	TRBD2	TGTGCCAGCAGCCAGGGACTAGCGGGAGCGAGAGAAGAGACCCAGTACTTC	CASSQGLAGAREETQYF
NA	TRBV28	TRBJ1-2	NA	TGTGCCAGCAGTTTATCCGGACAGCTCTACACCTTC	CASSLSGQLYTF
NA	TRBV4-3	TRBJ2-7	NA	TGCGCCAGCAGCCAAGGGACAACCGGTTCCTACGAGCAGTACTTC	CASSQGTTGSYEQYF
once	TRBV6-6	TRBJ2-1	NA	TGTGCCAGCACCTCACCCAGCTCCTACAATGAGCAGTTCTTC	CASTSPSSYNEQFF
NA	TRBV7-9	TRBJ2-6	TRBD1	TGTGCCAGCAGCCCCTGGACAGGGGAGGTAGCCAACGTCCTGACTTTC	CASSPWTGEVANVLTF
once	TRBV11-2	TRBJ2-3	NA	TGTGCCAGCACATCCAGTGGGAGTACAGATACGCAGTATTTT	CASTSSGSTDTQYF
NA	TRBV7-2	TRBJ1-6	NA	TGTGCCAGCAGCTTAGACCGAAGTCATCATTCACCCCTCCACTTT	CASSLDRSHHSPLHF
NA	TRBV9	TRBJ2-2	TRBD2	TGTGCCAGCAGCCTCCCCCGGGAGGGCGGGAGTCGAACCGGGGAGCTGTTTTTT	CASSLPREGGSRTGELFF
once	TRBV11-2	TRBJ2-5	TRBD2	TGTGCCAGCAGCCCGGGACTAGGCGCGGAGACCCAGTACTTC	CASSPGLGAETQYF
NA	TRBV11-2	TRBJ2-6	NA	TGTGCCAGCAGCTTAAGGGGGGGCCGTACCTTCTCTGGGGCCAACGTCCTGACTTTC	CASSLRGGRTFSGANVLTF
NA	TRBV28	TRBJ1-2	NA	TGTGCCAGCAGTTTATGGGGCAGCCCTTCAAACTATGGCTACACCTTC	CASSLWGSPSNYGYTF
NA	TRBV28	TRBJ1-2	TRBD1	TGTGCCAGCAGTTCCCCCCCGGGACAGGGGCACTATGGCTACACCTTC	CASSSPPGQGHYGYTF
NA	TRBV28	TRBJ1-1	NA	TGTGCCAGCAGTTTATACGTCGGGGTGGGCACTGAAGCTTTCTTT	CASSLYVGVGTEAFF
NA	TRBV10-3	TRBJ2-7	NA	TGTGCCATCAGTGAGTCGAACAGGTTCTCCTACGAGCAGTACTTC	CAISESNRFSYEQYF
NA	TRBV15	TRBJ2-1	TRBD2	TGTGCCACCAGCAGATCCGGGACTAGCGGGGGGAATGAGCAGTTCTTC	CATSRSGTSGGNEQFF
NA	TRBV15	TRBJ2-5	TRBD2	TGTGCCACCAGCAAAACAAGTAGCGGGCAAGAGACCCAGTACTTC	CATSKTSSGQETQYF
NA	TRBV10-2	TRBJ1-1	TRBD1	TGCGCCAGCAGCGACTCAGGGGGTTACACTGAAGCTTTCTTT	CASSDSGGYTEAFF
NA	TRBV9	TRBJ2-7	TRBD2	TGTGCCAGCAGCGTAAGTCTAGCGGGATACGAGCAGTACTTC	CASSVSLAGYEQYF
NA	TRBV7-3	TRBJ1-1	NA	TGTGCCAGCAGCCCTGGTCAGAGGAAAGCTTTCTTT	CASSPGQRKAFF
NA	TRBV19	TRBJ2-2	TRBD2	TGTGCCAGTAGTACCCCTAGCGGTAACACCGGGGAGCTGTTTTTT	CASSTPSGNTGELFF
NA	TRBV5-1	TRBJ1-1	NA	TGCGCCAGCAGCTTTACAGGAGCTGAAGCTTTCTTT	CASSFTGAEAFF
NA	TRBV2	TRBJ1-1	NA	TGTGCCAGCAGTCTGCAGGGTATCGGCACTGAAGCTTTCTTT	CASSLQGIGTEAFF
NA	TRBV13	TRBJ2-1	NA	TGTGCCAGCAGGACTACACCACACAATGAGCAGTTCTTC	CASRTTPHNEQFF
NA	TRBV5-1	TRBJ1-6	NA	TGCGCCAGCGCACGAAAAACGAATTCACCCCTCCACTTT	CASARKTNSPLHF
few	TRBV6-4	TRBJ1-3	NA	TGTGCCAGCACGGCAGGCCGGGCCGGAAACACCATATATTTT	CASTAGRAGNTIYF
NA	TRBV27	TRBJ2-3	TRBD1	TGTGCCAGCAGTTTCCGGACAGGGAGCACAGATACGCAGTATTTT	CASSFRTGSTDTQYF
few	TRBV6-1	TRBJ1-4	TRBD1	TGTGCCAGCAGTGAATTTAGGGGACAGGTTGAAAAACTGTTTTTT	CASSEFRGQVEKLFF
NA	TRBV5-5	TRBJ1-4	NA	TGTGCCAGCAGCACCCCCGGGGCAACTAATGAAAAACTGTTTTTT	CASSTPGATNEKLFF